This T cell receptor (beta chain) was sequenced for a study of T cell repertoires in cytomegalovirus infection. For the study at large: Recently identified HLA-C-restricted CMV epitopes and well-studied HLA-B-restricted CMV epitopes were used by the study. Public signatures in TCR beta pointed to CMV infection and matching HLA type.

Germline CDR1 and CDR2: DFQATT and SNEGSKA (reference sequence). The CDR3 spans 13 residues. Trimming stripped 3 bases from V and 9 bases from J, with 12 bases between. Study observations and caveats: What dominated the ex vivo response were HLA-C-restricted CMV-specific TCR beta clonotypes. Adding up the frequency of public TCR beta families identified people who carried CMV plus the relevant HLA.

TCRdb re-analysed the reads in MiXCR, keeping a single row per CDR3 protein. The table has nearly 700,000 distinct CDR3 sequences, roughly a third seen once. In the case of this clonotype: Its antigen remains unidentified.

The receptor comes from a human donor in good health (CMV status not recorded). Some clones in this sample may be carry-over from other donors' samples. V gene TRBV20-1 combines with J gene TRBJ1-6; tentative D call: TRBD1 (6 bases). Here the sequenced sample was cultured PBMCs, taken from culture after CMV antigen stimulation. As DNA, the CDR3 is TGCAGTGCTAGTCAGGGGTGGAGTTCACCCCTCCACTTT. This gives the protein CSASQGWSSPLHF.